The TCR beta chain under discussion was sequenced for a study of molecular identifiers for immune sequencing clone quantification. With listed TCR primers and previously described methods, bulk TCR libraries were prepared. TCRdb itself ran the PCR reads through MiXCR, one entry per CDR3 protein. The data show under 650,000 distinct CDR3 sequences, about 20% seen once. The CDR3 loop spans 19 amino acids. V was pared by 4 bases and J by 0 bases, with 24 bases between. Germline V CDR1 and CDR2: SNHLY, FYNNEI. The TCR was taken from a human donor in good health. Some libraries in this study had Jurkat cell RNA spiked in. The V and J genes are TRBV2 and TRBJ1-1, with D perhaps matching TRBD1 (6 bases). Input material: naive CD8+ T cells from blood, with Jurkat cell RNA spiked in. Subset meaning: FACS-sorted CD8+CD4-CCR7+CD45RA+ naive T cells. CDR3 protein: CASSVPRGALTIMNTEAFF. Here the CDR3 DNA reads TGTGCCAGCAGTGTCCCCCGGGGGGCACTCACCATCATGAACACTGAAGCTTTCTTT.